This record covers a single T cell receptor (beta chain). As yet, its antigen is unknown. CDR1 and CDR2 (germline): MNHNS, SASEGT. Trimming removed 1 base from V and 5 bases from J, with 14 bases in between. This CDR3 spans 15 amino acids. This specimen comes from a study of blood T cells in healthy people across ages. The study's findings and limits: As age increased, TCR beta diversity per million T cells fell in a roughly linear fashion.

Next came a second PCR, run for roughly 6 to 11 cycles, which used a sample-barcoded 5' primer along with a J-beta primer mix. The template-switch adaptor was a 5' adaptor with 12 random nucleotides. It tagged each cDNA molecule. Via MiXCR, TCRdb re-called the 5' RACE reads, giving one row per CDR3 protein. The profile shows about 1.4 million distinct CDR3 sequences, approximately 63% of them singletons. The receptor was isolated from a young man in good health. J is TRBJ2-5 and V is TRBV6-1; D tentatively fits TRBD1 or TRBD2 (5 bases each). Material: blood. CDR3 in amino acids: CASSEDGAEWETQYF. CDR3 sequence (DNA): TGTGCCAGCAGTGAAGACGGGGCGGAGTGGGAGACCCAGTACTTC.